This T cell receptor beta chain was identified during a study of T cells after yellow fever vaccination. This clonotype was observed a single time. Its specificity is unknown. The CDR3 is made up of 14 amino acids. The germline V and J ends were trimmed by 1 base and 7 bases, with 13 bases remaining between them. Germline-derived CDR1 and CDR2 are SGHTA and FQGNSA. Study outcomes and limitations: From the bulk population, abundant clonotypes could contaminate and appear within FACS-sorted repertoires. Most primary-vaccination clones recurred post-booster (around 95% CD4, 85% to 90% CD8).

As TCR cDNA was made by 5'RACE template switching, a universal primer site and UMIs were added. MiXCR was run by TCRdb on the 5' RACE reads, yielding one entry per CDR3 protein. The sample consists of fewer than 400,000 distinct CDR3 sequences, around 11% of them appearing once. Specimen: CD4+ T cells sorted from PBMCs, collected 45 days after the yellow fever booster vaccination. The clonotype originates from a man aged 18 to 30 who received the YFV17D yellow fever vaccine. The V gene is TRBV7-2, the J gene TRBJ1-2; D not certain. CDR3 region: CASSLDLNLRGYTF. The CDR3 DNA is TGTGCCAGCAGCTTAGATCTAAACTTACGTGGCTACACCTTC.